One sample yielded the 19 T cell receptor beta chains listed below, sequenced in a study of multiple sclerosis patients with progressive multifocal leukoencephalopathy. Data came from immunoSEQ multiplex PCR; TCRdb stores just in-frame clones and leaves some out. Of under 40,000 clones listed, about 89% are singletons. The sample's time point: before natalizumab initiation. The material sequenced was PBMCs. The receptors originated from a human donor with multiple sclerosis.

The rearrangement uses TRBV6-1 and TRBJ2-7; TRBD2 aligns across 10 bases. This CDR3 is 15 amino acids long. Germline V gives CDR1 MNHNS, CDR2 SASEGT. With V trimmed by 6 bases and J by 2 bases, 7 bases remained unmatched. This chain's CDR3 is CASSRTSGTTYEQYF. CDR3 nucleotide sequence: TGTGCCAGCAGCCGGACTAGCGGTACAACCTACGAGCAGTACTTC.

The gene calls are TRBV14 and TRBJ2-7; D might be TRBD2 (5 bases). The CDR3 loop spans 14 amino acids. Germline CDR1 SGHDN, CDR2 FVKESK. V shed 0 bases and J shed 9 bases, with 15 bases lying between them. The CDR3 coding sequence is TGTGCCAGCAGCCAAGATGGAGGCCGAGGCGGGCAGTACTTC. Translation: CASSQDGGRGGQYF.

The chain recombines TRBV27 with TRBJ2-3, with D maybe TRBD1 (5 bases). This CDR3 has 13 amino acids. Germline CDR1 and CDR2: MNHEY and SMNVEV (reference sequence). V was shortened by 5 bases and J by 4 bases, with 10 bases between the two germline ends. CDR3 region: CASSPQGPDTQYF. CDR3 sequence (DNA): TGTGCCAGCAGTCCCCAGGGCCCAGATACGCAGTATTTT.

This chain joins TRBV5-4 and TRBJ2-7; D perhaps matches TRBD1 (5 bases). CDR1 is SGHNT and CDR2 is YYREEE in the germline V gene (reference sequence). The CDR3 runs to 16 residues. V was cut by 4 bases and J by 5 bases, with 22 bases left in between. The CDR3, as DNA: TGTGCCAGCAGCCGGACAACAGAGACCCCCATGGACGAGCAGTACTTC. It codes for CASSRTTETPMDEQYF.

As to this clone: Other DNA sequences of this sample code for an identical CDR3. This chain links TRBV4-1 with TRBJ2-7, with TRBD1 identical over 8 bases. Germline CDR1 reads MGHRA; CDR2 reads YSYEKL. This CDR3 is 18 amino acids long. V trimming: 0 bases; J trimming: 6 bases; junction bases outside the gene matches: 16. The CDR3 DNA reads TGCGCCAGCAGCCAAGACTTAAGCTTTTTCAGGGGGCAATGCGAGCAGTACTTC. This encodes CASSQDLSFFRGQCEQYF.

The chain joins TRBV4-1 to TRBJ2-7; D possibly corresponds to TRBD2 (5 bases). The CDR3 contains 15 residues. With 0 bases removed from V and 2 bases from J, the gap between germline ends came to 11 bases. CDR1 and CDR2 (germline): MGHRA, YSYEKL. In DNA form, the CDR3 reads TGCGCCAGCAGCCAAGACCCCGCGGGCACCTACGAGCAGTACTTC. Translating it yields CASSQDPAGTYEQYF.

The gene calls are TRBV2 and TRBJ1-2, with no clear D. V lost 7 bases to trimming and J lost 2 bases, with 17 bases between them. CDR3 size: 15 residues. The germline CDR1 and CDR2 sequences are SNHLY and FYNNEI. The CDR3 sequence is CASTPLLAGNYGYTF. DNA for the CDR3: TGTGCCAGCACACCTCTTTTGGCAGGCAACTATGGCTACACCTTC.

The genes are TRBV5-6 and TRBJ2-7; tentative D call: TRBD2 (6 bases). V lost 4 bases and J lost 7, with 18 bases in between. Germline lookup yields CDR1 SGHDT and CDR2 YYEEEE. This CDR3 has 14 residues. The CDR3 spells CASSPAGPAGEQYF. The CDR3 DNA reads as TGTGCCAGCAGCCCTGCGGGGCCCGCGGGGGAGCAGTACTTC.

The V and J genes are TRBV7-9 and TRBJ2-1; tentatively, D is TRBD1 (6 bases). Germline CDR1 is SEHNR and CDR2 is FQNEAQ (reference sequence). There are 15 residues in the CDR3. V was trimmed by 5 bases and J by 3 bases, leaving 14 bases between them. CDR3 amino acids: CASSPPGAYYNEQFF. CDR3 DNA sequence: TGTGCCAGCAGCCCACCAGGGGCCTACTACAATGAGCAGTTCTTC. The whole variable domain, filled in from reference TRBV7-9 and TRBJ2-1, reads DTGVSQNPRHKITKRGQNVTFRCDPISEHNRLYWYRQTLGQGPEFLTYFQNEAQLEKSRLLSDRFSAERPKGSFSTLEIQRTEQGDSAMYLCASSPPGAYYNEQFFGPGTRLTVL.

The CDR3 is CASCKRTSGSNEQFF. CDR3 sequence (DNA): TGTGCCAGCTGCAAGCGGACTAGCGGGTCTAATGAGCAGTTCTTC. The chain employs TRBV21-1 and TRBJ2-1; the D call TRBD2 from the table was never checked on the DNA. TRBV21-1 is described as a pseudogene. This CDR3 has 15 amino acids.

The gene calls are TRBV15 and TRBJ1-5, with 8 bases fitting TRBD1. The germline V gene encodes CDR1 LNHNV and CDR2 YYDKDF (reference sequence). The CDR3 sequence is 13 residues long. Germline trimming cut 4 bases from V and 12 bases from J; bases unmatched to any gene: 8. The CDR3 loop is CATSTPGGRDQHF. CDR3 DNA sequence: TGTGCCACCAGCACTCCAGGGGGCCGGGACCAGCATTTT.

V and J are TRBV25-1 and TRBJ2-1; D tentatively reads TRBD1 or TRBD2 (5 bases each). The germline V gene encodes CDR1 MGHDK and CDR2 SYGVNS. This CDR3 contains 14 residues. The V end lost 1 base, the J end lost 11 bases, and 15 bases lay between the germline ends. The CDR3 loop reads CASSESGGKVKQFF. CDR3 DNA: TGTGCCAGCAGTGAATCTGGGGGAAAGGTAAAGCAGTTCTTC.

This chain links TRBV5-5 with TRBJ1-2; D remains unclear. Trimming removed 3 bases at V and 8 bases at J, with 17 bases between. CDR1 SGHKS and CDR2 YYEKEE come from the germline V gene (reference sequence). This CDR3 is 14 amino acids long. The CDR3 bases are TGTGCCAGCAGCTCGTTGGGCAGGCCCGACGGCTACACCTTC. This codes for CASSSLGRPDGYTF.

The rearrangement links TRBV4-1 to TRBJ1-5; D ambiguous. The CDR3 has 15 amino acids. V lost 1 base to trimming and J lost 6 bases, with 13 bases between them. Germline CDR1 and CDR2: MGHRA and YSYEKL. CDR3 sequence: CASSQVFSLGQPQHF. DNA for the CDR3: TGCGCCAGCAGCCAAGTGTTCAGCCTCGGTCAGCCCCAGCATTTT.

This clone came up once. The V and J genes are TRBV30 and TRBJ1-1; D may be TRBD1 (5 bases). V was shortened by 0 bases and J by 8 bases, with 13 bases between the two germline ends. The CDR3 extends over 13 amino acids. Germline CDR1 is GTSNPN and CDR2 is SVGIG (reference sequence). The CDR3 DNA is TGTGCCTGGAGTGTTCTCTGGGACCAAGAAGCTTTCTTT. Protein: CAWSVLWDQEAFF.

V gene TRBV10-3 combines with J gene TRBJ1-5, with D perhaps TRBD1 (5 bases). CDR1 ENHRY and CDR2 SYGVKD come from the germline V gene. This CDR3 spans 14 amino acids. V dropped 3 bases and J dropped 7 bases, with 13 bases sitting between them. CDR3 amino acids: CAISESGRRQPQHF. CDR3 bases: TGTGCCATCAGTGAATCAGGGAGGAGGCAGCCCCAGCATTTT.

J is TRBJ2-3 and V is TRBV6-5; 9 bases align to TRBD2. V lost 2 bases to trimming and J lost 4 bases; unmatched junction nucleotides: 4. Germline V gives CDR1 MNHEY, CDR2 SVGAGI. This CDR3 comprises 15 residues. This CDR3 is CASSYTSGRSDTQYF. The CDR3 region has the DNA TGTGCCAGCAGTTACACCAGCGGGAGGTCAGATACGCAGTATTTT.

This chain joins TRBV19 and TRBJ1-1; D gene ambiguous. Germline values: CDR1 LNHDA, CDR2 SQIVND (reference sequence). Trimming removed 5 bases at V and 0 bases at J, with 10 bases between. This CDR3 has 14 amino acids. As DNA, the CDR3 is TGTGCCAGTAGTGGTGGACGGATGAACACTGAAGCTTTCTTT. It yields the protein CASSGGRMNTEAFF.

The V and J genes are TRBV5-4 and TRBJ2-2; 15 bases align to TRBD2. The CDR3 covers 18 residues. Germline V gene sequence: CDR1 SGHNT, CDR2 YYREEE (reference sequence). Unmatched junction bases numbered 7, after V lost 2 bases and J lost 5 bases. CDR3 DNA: TGTGCCAGCAGCTTCCCATTTGGACTAGCGGGAGGGACCGGGGAGCTGTTTTTT. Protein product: CASSFPFGLAGGTGELFF.